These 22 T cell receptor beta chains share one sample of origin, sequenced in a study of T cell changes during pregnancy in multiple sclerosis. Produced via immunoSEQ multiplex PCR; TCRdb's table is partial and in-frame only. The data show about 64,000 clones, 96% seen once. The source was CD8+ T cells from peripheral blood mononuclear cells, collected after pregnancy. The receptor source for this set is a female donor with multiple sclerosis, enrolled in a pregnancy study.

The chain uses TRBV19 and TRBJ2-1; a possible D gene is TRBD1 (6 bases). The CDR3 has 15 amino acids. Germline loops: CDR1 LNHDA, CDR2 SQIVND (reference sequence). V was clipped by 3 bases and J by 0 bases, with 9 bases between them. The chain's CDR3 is CASSMTGGSYNEQFF. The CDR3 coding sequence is TGTGCCAGTAGTATGACAGGTGGCTCCTACAATGAGCAGTTCTTC.

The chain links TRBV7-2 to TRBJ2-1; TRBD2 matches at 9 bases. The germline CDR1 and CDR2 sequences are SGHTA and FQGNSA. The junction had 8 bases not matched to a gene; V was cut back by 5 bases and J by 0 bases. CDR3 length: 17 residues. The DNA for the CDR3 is TGTGCCAGCAGCGCACTAGCGGGTACGAGCTCCTACAATGAGCAGTTCTTC. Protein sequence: CASSALAGTSSYNEQFF.

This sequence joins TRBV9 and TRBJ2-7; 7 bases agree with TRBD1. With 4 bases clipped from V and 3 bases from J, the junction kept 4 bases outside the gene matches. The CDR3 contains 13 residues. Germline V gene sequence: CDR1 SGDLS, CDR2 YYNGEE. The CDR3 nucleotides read TGTGCCAGCAGCCCCCACAGGGGCTACGAGCAGTACTTC. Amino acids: CASSPHRGYEQYF.

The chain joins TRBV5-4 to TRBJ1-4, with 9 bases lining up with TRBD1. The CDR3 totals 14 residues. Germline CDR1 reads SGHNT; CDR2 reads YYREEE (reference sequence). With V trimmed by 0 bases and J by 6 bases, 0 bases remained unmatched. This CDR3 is CASSLDRGHEKLFF. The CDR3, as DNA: TGTGCCAGCAGCTTGGACAGGGGGCATGAAAAACTGTTTTTT.

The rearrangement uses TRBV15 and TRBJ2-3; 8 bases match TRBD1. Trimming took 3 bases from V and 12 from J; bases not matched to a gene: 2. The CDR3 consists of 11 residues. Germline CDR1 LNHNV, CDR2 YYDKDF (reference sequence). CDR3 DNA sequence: TGTGCCACCAGCAGTGGACAGGGCCAGTATTTT. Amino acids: CATSSGQGQYF.

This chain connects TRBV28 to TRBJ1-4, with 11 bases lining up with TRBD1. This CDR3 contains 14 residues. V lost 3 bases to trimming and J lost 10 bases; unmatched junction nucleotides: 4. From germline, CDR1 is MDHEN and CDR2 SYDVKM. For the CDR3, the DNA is TGTGCCAGCAGTTTCGGACAGGGGGCTGTAAAACTGTTTTTT. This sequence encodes CASSFGQGAVKLFF. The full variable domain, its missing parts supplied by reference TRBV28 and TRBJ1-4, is DVKVTQSSRYLVKRTGEKVFLECVQDMDHENMFWYRQDPGLGLRLIYFSYDVKMKEKGDIPEGYSVSREKKERFSLILESASTNQTSMYLCASSFGQGAVKLFFGSGTQLSVL.

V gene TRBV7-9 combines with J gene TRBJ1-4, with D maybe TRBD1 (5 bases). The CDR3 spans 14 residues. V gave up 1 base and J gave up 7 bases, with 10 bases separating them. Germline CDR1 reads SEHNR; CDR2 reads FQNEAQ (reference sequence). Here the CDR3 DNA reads TGTGCCAGCAGCTTAGAAGGGGTTAGTGAAAAACTGTTTTTT. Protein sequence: CASSLEGVSEKLFF.

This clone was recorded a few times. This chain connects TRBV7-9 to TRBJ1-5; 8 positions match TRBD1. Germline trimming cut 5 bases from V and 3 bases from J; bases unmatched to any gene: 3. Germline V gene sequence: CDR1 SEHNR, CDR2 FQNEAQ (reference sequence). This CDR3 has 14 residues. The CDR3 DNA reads TGTGCCAGCAGCACAGGGGGGAACAATCAGCCCCAGCATTTT. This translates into CASSTGGNNQPQHF.

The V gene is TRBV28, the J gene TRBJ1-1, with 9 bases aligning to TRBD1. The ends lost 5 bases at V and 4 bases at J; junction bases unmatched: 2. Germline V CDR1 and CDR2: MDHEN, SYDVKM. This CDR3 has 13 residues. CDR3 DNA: TGTGCCAGCAGTACAGGGGGCGGCACTGAAGCTTTCTTT. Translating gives CASSTGGGTEAFF.

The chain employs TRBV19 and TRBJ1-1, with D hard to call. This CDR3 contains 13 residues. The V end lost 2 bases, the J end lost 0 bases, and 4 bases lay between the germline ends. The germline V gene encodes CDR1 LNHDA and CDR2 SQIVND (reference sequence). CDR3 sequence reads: CASSISMNTEAFF. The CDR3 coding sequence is TGTGCCAGTAGTATATCAATGAACACTGAAGCTTTCTTT.

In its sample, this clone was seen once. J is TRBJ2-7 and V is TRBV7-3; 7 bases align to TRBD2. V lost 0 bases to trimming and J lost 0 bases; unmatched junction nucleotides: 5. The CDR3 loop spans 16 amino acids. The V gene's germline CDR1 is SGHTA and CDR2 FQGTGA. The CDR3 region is CASSLTASGSSYEQYF. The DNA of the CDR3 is TGTGCCAGCAGCTTAACTGCTAGCGGAAGCTCCTACGAGCAGTACTTC.

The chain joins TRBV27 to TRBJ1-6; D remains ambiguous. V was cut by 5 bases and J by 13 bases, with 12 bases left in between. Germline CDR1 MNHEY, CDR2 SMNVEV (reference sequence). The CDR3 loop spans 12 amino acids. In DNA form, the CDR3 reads TGTGCCAGCAGTCGCGGCGCGACGCCCCTCCACTTT. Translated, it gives CASSRGATPLHF.

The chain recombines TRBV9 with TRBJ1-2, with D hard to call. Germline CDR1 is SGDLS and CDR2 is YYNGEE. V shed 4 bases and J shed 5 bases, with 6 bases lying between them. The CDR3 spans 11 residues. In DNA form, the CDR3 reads TGTGCCAGCAGCTCTCGTTATGGCTACACCTTC. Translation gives CASSSRYGYTF.

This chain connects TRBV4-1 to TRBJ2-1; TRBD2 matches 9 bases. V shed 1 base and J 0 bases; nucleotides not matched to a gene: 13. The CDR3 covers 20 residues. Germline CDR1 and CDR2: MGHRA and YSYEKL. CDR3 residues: CASSQVQGSTSGRSYNEQFF. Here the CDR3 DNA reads TGCGCCAGCAGCCAAGTTCAGGGTTCGACTAGCGGTCGCTCCTACAATGAGCAGTTCTTC.

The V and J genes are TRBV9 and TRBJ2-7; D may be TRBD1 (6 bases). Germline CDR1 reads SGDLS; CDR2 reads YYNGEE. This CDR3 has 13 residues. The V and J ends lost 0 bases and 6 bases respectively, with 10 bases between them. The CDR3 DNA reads TGTGCCAGCAGCGTAGCAAGGGGGAGCGAGCAGTACTTC. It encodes CASSVARGSEQYF.

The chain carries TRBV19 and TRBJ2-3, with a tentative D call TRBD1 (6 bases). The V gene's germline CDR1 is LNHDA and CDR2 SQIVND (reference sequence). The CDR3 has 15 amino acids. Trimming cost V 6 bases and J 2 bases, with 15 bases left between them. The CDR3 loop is CASSSVQGVTDTQYF. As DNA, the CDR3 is TGTGCCAGTAGCAGTGTACAGGGTGTCACAGATACGCAGTATTTT. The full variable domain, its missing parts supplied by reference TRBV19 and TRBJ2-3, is DGGITQSPKYLFRKEGQNVTLSCEQNLNHDAMYWYRQDPGQGLRLIYYSQIVNDFQKGDIAEGYSVSREKKESFPLTVTSAQKNPTAFYLCASSSVQGVTDTQYFGPGTRLTVL.

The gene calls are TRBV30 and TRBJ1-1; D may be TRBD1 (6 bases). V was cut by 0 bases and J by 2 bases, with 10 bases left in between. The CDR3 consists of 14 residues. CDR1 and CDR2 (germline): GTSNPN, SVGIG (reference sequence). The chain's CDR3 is CAWSVRGANTEAFF. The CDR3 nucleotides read TGTGCCTGGAGTGTACGGGGGGCCAACACTGAAGCTTTCTTT.

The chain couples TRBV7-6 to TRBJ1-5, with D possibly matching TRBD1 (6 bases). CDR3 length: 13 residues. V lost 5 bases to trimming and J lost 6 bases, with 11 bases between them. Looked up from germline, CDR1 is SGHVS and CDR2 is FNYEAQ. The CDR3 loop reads CASSNREGQPQHF. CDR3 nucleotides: TGTGCCAGCAGCAACAGGGAGGGTCAGCCCCAGCATTTT.

CDR3 DNA: TGTGCCAGCAGCTCCGGACTAGCGGGGGAGCAGTTCTTC. Residues: CASSSGLAGEQFF. This chain joins TRBV7-3 and TRBJ2-1; 12 bases agree with TRBD2. Germline lookup yields CDR1 SGHTA and CDR2 FQGTGA. This CDR3 region has 13 residues. J was trimmed by 10 bases and V by 4 bases; bases with no gene match: 2.

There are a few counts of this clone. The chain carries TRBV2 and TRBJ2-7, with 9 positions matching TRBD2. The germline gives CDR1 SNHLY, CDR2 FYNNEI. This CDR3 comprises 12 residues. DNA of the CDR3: TGTACTTCTGGCGGGAGGGGCTACGAGCAGTACTTC. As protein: CTSGGRGYEQYF. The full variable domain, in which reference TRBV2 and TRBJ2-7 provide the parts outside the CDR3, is EPEVTQTPSHQVTQMGQEVILRCVPISNHLYFYWYRQILGQKVEFLVSFYNNEISEKSEIFDDQFSVERPDGSNFTLKIRSTKLEDSAMYFCTSGGRGYEQYFGPGTRLTVT.

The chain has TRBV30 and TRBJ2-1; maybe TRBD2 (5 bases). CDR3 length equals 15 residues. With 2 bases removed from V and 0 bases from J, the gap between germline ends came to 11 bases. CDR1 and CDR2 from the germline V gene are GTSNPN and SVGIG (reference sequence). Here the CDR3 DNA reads TGTGCCTGGAGTACGGAGGAGAGCTCCTACAATGAGCAGTTCTTC. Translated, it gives CAWSTEESSYNEQFF.

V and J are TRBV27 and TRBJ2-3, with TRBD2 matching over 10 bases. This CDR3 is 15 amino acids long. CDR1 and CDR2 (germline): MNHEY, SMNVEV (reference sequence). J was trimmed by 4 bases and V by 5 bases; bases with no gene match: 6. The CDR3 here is CASSLKAGGADTQYF. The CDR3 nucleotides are TGTGCCAGCAGTCTCAAAGCGGGAGGGGCAGATACGCAGTATTTT.